This T cell receptor (beta chain) was identified during a study of cytomegalovirus exposure and HLA in healthy donors. At the level of the study: Ancestry clustering placed around 81% of approximately 370 genotyped donors in the Caucasian-associated cluster.

The PCR contained 60 Vbeta and 13 Jbeta primers. Sequencing used immunoSEQ multiplex PCR; TCRdb keeps in-frame clones, though not all of them. The sample has around 140,000 clones, about four fifths seen once. Broader study findings: Most TCRs appeared rarely, but some public TCRs recurred in many donors.

Trimming at V came to 7 bases and at J to 0 bases, leaving 4 bases not matched to a gene. The CDR3 contains 14 residues. Germline V CDR1 and CDR2: SNHLY, FYNNEI. This clone has a handful of counts. Its antigen remains unidentified. Sequenced material: PBMCs. V and J are TRBV2 and TRBJ1-1; 8 nucleotides agree with TRBD1. This clonotype was obtained from a woman between 40 and 55 years old in good health and CMV-seronegative. As DNA, the CDR3 is TGTGCCAGCACGGGACAGGAGCTGAACACTGAAGCTTTCTTT. Its protein product is CASTGQELNTEAFF.